Listed here is a single T cell receptor beta chain. Its antigen is unidentified. Stated time point: week 35, safety follow-up. The content of each vaccine dose was 300 ug of mutant IDH1 20-mer peptide, and topical imiquimod accompanied it. The data originate from a study of a mutant IDH1 vaccine in newly diagnosed glioma. Study-wide context: Sex among treated patients split around 60% male, roughly 38% female; mean age was approximately 40 years.

Trimming cost V 4 bases and J 0 bases, with 23 bases left between them. Germline-derived CDR1 and CDR2 are SGDLS and YYNGEE. CDR3 length equals 18 residues. Sequenced by immunoSEQ multiplex PCR; TCRdb stores in-frame clones only, minus some. The profile covers approximately 50,000 clones, with 70% to 90% appearing a single time and around 1.7% taken by the ten largest. The chain recombines TRBV9 with TRBJ2-7, with D perhaps matching TRBD2 (6 bases). The specimen was PBMCs, collected from a glioma patient whose treatment included an IDH1 peptide vaccine. The TCR sequence derives from a man between 40 and 49 years old with glioma. The CDR3 nucleotides are TGTGCCAGCAGCCCCCAGGTGGGGGGAGGCAGTGACTCCTACGAGCAGTACTTC. Encoded protein: CASSPQVGGGSDSYEQYF.